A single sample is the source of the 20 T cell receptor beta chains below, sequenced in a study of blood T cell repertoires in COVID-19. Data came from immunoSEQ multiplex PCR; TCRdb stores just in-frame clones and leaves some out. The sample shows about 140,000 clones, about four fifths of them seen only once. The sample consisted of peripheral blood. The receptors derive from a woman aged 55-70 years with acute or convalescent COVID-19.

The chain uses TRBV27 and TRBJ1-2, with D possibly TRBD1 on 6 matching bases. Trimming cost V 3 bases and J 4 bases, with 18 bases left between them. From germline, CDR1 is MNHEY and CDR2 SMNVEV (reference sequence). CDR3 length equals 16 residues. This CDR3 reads CASSLTGQFVGYGYTF. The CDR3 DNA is TGTGCCAGCAGTTTGACAGGACAGTTTGTTGGCTATGGCTACACCTTC.

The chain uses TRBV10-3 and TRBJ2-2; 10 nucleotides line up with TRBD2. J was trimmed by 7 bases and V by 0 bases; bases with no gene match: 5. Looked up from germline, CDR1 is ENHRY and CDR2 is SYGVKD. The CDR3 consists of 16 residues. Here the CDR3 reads CAISESVLAGDGELFF. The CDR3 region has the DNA TGTGCCATCAGTGAGTCGGTGCTAGCGGGAGACGGGGAGCTGTTTTTT.

The CDR3 nucleotides are TGTGCCAGCAGCTTGGGGGCAGCCTACGAGCAGTACTTC. Translation gives CASSLGAAYEQYF. This chain connects TRBV5-6 to TRBJ2-7, with unresolved D. Trimming took off 0 bases at V and 2 bases at J, with 6 bases between the two ends. This CDR3 is built from 13 residues. Per germline, CDR1 SGHDT and CDR2 YYEEEE.

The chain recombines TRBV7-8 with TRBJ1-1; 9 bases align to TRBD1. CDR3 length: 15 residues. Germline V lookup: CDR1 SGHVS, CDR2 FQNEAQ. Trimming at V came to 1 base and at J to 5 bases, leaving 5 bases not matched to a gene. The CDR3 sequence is CASSLGTGVRTEAFF. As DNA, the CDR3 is TGTGCCAGCAGCTTAGGGACAGGGGTAAGGACTGAAGCTTTCTTT.

CDR3 in amino acids: CAISLGLAGYNEQFF. The CDR3 nucleotides are TGTGCCATCAGTCTGGGACTAGCGGGATACAATGAGCAGTTCTTC. The V call is TRBV10-3, the J call TRBJ2-1, with TRBD2 matching 13 bases. The CDR3 is 15 amino acids. After removal of 5 bases from V and 4 bases from J, the junction contained 2 bases not matched to a gene. Germline V gene sequence: CDR1 ENHRY, CDR2 SYGVKD.

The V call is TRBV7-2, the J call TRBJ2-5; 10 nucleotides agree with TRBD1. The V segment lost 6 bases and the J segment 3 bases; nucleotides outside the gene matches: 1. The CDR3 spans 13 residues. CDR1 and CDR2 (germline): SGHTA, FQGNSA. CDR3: CASRTGGEETQYF. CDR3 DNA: TGTGCCAGCAGGACAGGGGGCGAAGAGACCCAGTACTTC.

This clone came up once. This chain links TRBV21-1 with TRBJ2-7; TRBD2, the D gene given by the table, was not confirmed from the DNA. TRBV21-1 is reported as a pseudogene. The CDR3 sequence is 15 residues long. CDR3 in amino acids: CASSKFYREGYEQYF. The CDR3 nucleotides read TGTGCCAGCAGCAAATTTTACAGGGAGGGCTACGAGCAGTACTTC.

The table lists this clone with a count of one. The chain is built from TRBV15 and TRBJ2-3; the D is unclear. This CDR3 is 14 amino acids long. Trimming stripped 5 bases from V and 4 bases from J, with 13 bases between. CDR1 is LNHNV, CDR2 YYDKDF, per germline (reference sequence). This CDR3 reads CATSFQRPADTQYF. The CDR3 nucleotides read TGTGCCACCAGCTTTCAACGTCCGGCAGATACGCAGTATTTT.

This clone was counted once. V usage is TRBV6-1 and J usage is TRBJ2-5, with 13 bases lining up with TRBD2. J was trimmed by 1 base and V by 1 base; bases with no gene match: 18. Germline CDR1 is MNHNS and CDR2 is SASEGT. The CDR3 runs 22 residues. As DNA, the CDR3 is TGTGCCAGCAGTGAAGGGAGAGGGACTAGCGGGAAGGCGGGAGGGGCCCAAGAGACCCAGTACTTC. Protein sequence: CASSEGRGTSGKAGGAQETQYF.

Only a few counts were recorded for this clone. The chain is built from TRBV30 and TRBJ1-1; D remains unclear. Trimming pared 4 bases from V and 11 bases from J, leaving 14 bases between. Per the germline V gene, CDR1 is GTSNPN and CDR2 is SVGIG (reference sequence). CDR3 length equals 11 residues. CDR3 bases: TGTGCCTGGAAATTCGGTTTCGAGGCTTTCTTT. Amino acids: CAWKFGFEAFF.

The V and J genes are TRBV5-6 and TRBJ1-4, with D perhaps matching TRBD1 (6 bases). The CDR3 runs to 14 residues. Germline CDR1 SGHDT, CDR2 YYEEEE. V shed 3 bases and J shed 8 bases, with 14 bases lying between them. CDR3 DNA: TGTGCCAGCAGCTCGGTCAGGGGACGGGAAAAACTGTTTTTT. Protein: CASSSVRGREKLFF.

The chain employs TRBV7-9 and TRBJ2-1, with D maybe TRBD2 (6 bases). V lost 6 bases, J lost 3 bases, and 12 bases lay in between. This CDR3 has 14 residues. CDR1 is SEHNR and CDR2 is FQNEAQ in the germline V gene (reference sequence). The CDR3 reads CASRFTGSYNEQFF. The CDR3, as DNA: TGTGCCAGCAGGTTTACCGGGAGCTACAATGAGCAGTTCTTC. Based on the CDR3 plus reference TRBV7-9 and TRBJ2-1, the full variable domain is DTGVSQNPRHKITKRGQNVTFRCDPISEHNRLYWYRQTLGQGPEFLTYFQNEAQLEKSRLLSDRFSAERPKGSFSTLEIQRTEQGDSAMYLCASRFTGSYNEQFFGPGTRLTVL.

The CDR3 loop is CASSLVRDSPLHF. The CDR3 region has the DNA TGTGCCAGCAGCTTGGTGCGGGATTCACCCCTCCACTTT. The V and J genes are TRBV7-2 and TRBJ1-6; D is ambiguous. The CDR3 extends over 13 amino acids. Germline loops: CDR1 SGHTA, CDR2 FQGNSA. V lost 3 bases to trimming and J lost 8 bases, with 8 bases between them.

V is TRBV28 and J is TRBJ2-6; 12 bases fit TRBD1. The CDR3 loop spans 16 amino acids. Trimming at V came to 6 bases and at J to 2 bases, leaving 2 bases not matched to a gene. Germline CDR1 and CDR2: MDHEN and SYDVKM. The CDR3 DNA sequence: TGTGCCAGCAGGGGACAGGGGGCGCCTGGGGCCAACGTCCTGACTTTC. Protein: CASRGQGAPGANVLTF.

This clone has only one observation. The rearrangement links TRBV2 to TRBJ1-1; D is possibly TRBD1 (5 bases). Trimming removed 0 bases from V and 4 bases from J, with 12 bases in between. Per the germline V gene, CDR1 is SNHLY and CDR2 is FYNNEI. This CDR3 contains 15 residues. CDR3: CASSEAMQGGTEAFF. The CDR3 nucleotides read TGTGCCAGCAGTGAAGCGATGCAGGGCGGCACTGAAGCTTTCTTT.

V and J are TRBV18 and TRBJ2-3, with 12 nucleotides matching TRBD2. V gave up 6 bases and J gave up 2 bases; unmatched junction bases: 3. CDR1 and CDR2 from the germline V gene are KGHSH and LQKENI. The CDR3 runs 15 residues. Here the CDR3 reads CASSGLAGITDTQYF. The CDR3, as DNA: TGTGCCAGCTCGGGACTAGCGGGTATCACAGATACGCAGTATTTT.

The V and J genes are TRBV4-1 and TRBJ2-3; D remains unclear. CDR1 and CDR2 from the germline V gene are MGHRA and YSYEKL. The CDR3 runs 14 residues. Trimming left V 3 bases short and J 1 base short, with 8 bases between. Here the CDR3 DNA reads TGCGCCAGCAGCCAGGCCATTGGCACAGATACGCAGTATTTT. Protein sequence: CASSQAIGTDTQYF.

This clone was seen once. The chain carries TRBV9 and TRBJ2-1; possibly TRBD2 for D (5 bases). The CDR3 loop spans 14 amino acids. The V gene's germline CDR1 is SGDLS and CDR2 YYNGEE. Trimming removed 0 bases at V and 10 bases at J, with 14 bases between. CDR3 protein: CASSVEGLAAEQFF. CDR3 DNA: TGTGCCAGCAGCGTAGAAGGCCTAGCAGCAGAGCAGTTCTTC. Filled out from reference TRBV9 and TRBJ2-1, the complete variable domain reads DSGVTQTPKHLITATGQRVTLRCSPRSGDLSVYWYQQSLDQGLQFLIQYYNGEERAKGNILERFSAQQFPDLHSELNLSSLELGDSALYFCASSVEGLAAEQFFGPGTRLTVL.

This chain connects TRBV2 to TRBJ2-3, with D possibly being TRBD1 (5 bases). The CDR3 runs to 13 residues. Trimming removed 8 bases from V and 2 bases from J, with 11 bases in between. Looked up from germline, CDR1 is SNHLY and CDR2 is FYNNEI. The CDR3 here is CASGTGYTDTQYF. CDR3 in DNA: TGTGCCAGCGGCACAGGATACACAGATACGCAGTATTTT. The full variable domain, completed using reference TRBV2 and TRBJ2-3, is EPEVTQTPSHQVTQMGQEVILRCVPISNHLYFYWYRQILGQKVEFLVSFYNNEISEKSEIFDDQFSVERPDGSNFTLKIRSTKLEDSAMYFCASGTGYTDTQYFGPGTRLTVL.

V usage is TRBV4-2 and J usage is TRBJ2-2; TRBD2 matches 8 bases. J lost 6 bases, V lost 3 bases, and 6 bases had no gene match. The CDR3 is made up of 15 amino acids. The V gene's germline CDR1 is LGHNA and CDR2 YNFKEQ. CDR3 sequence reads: CASSQGLVRAGELFF. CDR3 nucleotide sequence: TGTGCCAGCAGCCAGGGACTAGTGCGGGCCGGGGAGCTGTTTTTT.